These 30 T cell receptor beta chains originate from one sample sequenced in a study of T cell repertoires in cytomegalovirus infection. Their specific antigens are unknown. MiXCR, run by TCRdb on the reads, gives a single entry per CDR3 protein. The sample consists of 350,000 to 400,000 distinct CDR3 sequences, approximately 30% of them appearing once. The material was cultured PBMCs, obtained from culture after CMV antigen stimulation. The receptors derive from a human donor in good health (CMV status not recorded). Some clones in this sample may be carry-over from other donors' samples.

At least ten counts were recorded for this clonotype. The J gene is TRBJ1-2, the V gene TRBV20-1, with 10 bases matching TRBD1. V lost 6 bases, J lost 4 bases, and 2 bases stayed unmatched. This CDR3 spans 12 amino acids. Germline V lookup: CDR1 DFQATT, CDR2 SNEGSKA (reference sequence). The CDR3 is CSARTGGYGYTF. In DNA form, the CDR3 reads TGCAGTGCCCGGACAGGGGGCTATGGCTACACCTTC.

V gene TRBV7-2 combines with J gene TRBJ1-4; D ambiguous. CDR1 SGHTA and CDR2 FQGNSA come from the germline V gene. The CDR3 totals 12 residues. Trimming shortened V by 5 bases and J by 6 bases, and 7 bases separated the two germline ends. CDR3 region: CASSQMDEKLFF. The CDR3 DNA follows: TGTGCCAGCAGCCAAATGGATGAAAAACTGTTTTTT.

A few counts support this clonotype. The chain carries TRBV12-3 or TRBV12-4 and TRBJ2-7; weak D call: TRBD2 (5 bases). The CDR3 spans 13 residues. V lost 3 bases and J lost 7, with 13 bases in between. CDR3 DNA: TGTGCCAGCAGTTTTCTAGTTCGGGGTGAGCAGTACTTC. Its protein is CASSFLVRGEQYF.

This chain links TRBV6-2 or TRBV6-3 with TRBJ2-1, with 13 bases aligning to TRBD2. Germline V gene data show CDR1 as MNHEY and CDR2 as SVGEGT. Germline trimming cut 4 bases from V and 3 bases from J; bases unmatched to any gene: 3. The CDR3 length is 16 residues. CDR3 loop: CASSLLAGGFYNEQFF. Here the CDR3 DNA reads TGTGCCAGCAGTTTACTAGCGGGAGGGTTCTACAATGAGCAGTTCTTC.

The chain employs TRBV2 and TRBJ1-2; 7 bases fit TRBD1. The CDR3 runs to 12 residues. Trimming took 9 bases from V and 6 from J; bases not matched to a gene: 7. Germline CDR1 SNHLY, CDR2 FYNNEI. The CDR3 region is CARATGNDGYTF. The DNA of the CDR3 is TGTGCCAGAGCGACAGGGAATGATGGCTACACCTTC.

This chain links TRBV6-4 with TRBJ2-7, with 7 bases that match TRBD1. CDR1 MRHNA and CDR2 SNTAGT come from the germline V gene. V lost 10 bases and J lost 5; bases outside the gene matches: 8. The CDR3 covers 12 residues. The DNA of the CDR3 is TGTGCCACTCAGACAGGGATCGACGAGCAGTACTTC. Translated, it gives CATQTGIDEQYF.

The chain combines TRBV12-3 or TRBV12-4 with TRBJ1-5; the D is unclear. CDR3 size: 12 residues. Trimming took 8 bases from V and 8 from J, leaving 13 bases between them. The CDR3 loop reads CASGPVREPQHF. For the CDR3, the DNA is TGTGCCAGCGGGCCGGTGAGGGAGCCCCAGCATTTT.

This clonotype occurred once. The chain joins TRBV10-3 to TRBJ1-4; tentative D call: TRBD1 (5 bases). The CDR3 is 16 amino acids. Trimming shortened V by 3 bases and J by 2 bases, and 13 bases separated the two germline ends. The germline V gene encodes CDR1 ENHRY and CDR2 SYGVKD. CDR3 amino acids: CAISDVPGRTNEKLFF. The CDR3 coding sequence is TGTGCCATCAGTGACGTCCCGGGACGGACTAATGAAAAACTGTTTTTT.

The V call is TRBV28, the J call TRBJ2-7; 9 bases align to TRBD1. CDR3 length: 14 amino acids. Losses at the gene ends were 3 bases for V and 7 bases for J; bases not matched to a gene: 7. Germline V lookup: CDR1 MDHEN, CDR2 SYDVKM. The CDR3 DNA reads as TGTGCCAGCAGTTTGGGGACAGGGACTGAAGAGCAGTACGTC. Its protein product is CASSLGTGTEEQYV.

CDR3: CSVGGRDGYYGYTF. CDR3 DNA sequence: TGCAGCGTTGGGGGGCGGGACGGTTACTATGGCTACACCTTC. The V gene is TRBV29-1, the J gene TRBJ1-2, with a tentative D call TRBD1 (6 bases). With 4 bases removed from V and 3 bases from J, the gap between germline ends came to 15 bases. The CDR3 consists of 14 residues. Germline values: CDR1 SQVTM, CDR2 ANQGSEA.

CDR3 sequence: CASRVASSYNEQFF. The CDR3 DNA reads TGTGCCAGCAGGGTCGCCTCCTCCTACAATGAGCAGTTCTTC. The rearrangement links TRBV6-2 or TRBV6-3 to TRBJ2-1; unclear D gene. The CDR3 consists of 14 residues. CDR1 is MNHEY and CDR2 is SVGEGT in the germline V gene. Trimming cost V 6 bases and J 0 bases, with 9 bases left between them.

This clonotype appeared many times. The CDR3 DNA reads TGTGCCAGCAGCTTGAACGCCATTCTAGCCAAAAACATTCAGTACTTC. This encodes CASSLNAILAKNIQYF. This rearrangement joins TRBV7-2 to TRBJ2-4; no clear D gene. Trimming pared 3 bases from V and 0 bases from J, leaving 12 bases between. CDR1 and CDR2 (germline): SGHTA, FQGNSA. This CDR3 is built from 16 residues.

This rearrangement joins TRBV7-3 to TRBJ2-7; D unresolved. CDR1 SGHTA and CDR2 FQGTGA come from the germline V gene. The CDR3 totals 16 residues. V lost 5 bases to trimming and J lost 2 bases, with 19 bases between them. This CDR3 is CASSPPQARDTYEQYV. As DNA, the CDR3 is TGTGCCAGCAGCCCACCCCAGGCTCGAGACACCTACGAGCAGTACGTC.

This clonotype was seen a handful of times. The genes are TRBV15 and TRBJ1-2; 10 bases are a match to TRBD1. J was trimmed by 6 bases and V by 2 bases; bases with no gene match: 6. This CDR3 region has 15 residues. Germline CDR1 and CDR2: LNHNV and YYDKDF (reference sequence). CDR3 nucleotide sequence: TGTGCCACCAGCAGACCAGGGACAGGGGTTAATGGCTACACCTTC. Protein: CATSRPGTGVNGYTF.

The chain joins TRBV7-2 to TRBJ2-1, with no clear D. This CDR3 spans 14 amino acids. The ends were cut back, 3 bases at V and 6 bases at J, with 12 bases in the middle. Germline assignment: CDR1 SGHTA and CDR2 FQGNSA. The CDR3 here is CASSFLGGVNEQFF. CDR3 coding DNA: TGTGCCAGCAGCTTCTTAGGTGGGGTCAATGAGCAGTTCTTC.

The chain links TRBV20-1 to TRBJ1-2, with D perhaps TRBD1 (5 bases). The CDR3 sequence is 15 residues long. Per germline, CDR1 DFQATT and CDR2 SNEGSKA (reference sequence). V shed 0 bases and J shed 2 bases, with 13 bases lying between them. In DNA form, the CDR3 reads TGCAGTGCTAGAGATTTCGACAGCGAGAACTATGGCTACACCTTC. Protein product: CSARDFDSENYGYTF.

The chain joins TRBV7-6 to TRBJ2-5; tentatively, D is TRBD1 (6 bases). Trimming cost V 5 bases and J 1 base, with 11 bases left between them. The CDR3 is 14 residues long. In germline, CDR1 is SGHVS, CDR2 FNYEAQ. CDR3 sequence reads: CASSRGQTQETQYF. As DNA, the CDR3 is TGTGCCAGCAGCCGCGGACAGACCCAAGAGACCCAGTACTTC. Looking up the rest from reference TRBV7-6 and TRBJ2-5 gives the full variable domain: GAGVSQSPRYKVTKRGQDVALRCDPISGHVSLYWYRQALGQGPEFLTYFNYEAQQDKSGLPNDRFSAERPEGSISTLTIQRTEQRDSAMYRCASSRGQTQETQYFGPGTRLLVL.

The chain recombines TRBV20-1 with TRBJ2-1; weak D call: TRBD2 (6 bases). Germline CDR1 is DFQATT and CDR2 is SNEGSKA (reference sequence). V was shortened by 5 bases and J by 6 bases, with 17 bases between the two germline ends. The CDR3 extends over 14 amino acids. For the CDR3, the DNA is TGCAGTGCTCTTAGGAGGGCCTCTCTCAATGAGCAGTTCTTC. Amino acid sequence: CSALRRASLNEQFF.

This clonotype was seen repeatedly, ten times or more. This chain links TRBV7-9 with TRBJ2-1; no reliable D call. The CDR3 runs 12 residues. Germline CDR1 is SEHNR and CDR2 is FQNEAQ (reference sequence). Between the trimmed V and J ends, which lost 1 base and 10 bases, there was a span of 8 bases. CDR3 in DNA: TGTGCCAGCAGCTTAGAGGGCAGGGAGCAGTTCTTC. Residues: CASSLEGREQFF.

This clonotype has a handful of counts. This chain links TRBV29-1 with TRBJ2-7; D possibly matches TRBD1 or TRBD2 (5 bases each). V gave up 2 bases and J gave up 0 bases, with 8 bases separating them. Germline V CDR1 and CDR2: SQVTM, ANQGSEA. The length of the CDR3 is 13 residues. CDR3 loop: CSVELGTSYEQYF. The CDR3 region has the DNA TGCAGCGTTGAATTAGGGACCTCCTACGAGCAGTACTTC.

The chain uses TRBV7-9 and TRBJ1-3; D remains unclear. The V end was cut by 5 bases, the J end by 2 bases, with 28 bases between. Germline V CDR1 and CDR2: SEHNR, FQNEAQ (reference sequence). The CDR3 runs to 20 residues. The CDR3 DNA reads TGTGCCAGCAGCCGATGGGGAAACCTTGGGCCCCTCAAGGCTGGAAACACCATATATTTT. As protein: CASSRWGNLGPLKAGNTIYF.

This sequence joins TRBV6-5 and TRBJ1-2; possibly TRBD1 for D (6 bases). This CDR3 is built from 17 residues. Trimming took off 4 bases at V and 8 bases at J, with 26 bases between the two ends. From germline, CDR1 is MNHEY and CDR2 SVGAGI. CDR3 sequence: CASSSRRIQGPMMGYTF. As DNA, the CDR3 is TGTGCCAGCAGTTCCCGCAGGATACAGGGCCCTATGATGGGCTACACCTTC.

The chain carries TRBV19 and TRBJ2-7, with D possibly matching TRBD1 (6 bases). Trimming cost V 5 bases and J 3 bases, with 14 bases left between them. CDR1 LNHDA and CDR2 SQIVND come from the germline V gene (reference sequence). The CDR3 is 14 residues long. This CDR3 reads CASSLRQAYYEQYV. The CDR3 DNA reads TGTGCCAGTAGTCTTCGACAGGCGTACTACGAGCAGTACGTC.

In DNA, the CDR3 is TGTGCCAGCAGCCGGACAGCCATAGATGAGCAGTTCTTC. Amino acid sequence: CASSRTAIDEQFF. The rearrangement uses TRBV7-6 and TRBJ2-1, with a tentative D call TRBD1 (6 bases). This CDR3 contains 13 residues. Germline loops: CDR1 SGHVS, CDR2 FNYEAQ. V shed 5 bases and J shed 8 bases, with 13 bases lying between them.

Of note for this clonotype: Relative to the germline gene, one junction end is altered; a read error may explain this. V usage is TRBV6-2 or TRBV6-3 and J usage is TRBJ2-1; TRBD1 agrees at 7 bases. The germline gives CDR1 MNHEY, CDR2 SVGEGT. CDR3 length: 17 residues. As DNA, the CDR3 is TGTGCCAGCAGACCCGGGACAGTTCACTTCTCCTTCAATGAGCAGTTCTTC. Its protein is CASRPGTVHFSFNEQFF.

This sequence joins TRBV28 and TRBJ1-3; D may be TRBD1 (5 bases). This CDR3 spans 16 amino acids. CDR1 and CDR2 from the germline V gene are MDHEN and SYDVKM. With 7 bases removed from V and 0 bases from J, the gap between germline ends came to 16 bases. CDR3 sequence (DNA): TGTGCCAGCACCCCGGGACTGATAAACTCTGGAAACACCATATATTTT. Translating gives CASTPGLINSGNTIYF.

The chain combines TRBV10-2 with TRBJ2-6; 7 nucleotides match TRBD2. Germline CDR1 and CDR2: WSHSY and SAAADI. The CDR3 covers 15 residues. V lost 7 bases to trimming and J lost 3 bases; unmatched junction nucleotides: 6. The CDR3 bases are TGCGCCAGCACTGGGAGGGGCGGTGGGGCCAACGTCCTGACTTTC. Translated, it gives CASTGRGGGANVLTF.

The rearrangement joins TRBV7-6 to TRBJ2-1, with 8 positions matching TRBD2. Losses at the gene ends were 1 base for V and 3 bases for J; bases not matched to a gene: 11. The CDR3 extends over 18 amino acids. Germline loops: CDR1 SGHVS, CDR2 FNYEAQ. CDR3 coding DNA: TGTGCCAGCAGCTTAGGGGGACTAGGCCCAATCGACTACAATGAGCAGTTCTTC. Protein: CASSLGGLGPIDYNEQFF.

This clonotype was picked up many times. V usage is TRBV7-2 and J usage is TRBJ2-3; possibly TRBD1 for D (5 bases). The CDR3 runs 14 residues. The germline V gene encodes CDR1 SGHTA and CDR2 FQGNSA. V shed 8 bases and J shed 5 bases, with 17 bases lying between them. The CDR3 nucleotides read TGTGCCAGCGATTGGGCTGGAAGGGGAGATACGCAGTATTTT. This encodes CASDWAGRGDTQYF.

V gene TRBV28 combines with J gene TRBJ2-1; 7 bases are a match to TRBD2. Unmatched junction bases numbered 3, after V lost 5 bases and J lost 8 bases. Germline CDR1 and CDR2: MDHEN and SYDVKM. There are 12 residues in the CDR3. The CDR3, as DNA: TGTGCCAGCAGTGGGGGGGTTCATGAGCAGTTCTTC. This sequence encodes CASSGGVHEQFF. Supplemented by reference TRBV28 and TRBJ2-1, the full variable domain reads DVKVTQSSRYLVKRTGEKVFLECVQDMDHENMFWYRQDPGLGLRLIYFSYDVKMKEKGDIPEGYSVSREKKERFSLILESASTNQTSMYLCASSGGVHEQFFGPGTRLTVL.